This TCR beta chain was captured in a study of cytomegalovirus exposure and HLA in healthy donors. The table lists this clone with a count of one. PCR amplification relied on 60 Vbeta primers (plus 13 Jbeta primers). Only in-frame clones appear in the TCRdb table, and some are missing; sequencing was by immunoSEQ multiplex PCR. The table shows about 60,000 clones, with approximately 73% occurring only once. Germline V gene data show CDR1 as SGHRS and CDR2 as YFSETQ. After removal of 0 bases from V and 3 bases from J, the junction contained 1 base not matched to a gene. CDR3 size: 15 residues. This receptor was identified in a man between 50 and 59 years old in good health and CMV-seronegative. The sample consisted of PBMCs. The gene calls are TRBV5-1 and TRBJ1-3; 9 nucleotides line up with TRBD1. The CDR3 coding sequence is TGCGCCAGCAGCTTGGCGGGACAGGGTGGAAACACCATATATTTT. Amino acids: CASSLAGQGGNTIYF.